A single T cell receptor (beta chain) is shown here with its context. This entry belongs to a study of shared clonotypes between healthy human individuals. Naive CD8 populations comprised CD45RO-negative cells positively selected for CCR7, excluding terminally differentiated effector memory CD45RA+ cells. Germline values: CDR1 SGHRS, CDR2 YFSETQ. The CDR3 is 16 residues long. Deletions cut 0 bases from V and 0 bases from J, with 9 bases between. Researchers divided each subset's genomic DNA evenly across several immunoSEQ plates. TCRdb keeps only in-frame clones here, not all; method: immunoSEQ multiplex PCR. The sample contains some 2.1 million clones, about 94% of which appear only once.

The sequence came from a man younger than 35 in good health. Some clones in this sample may be carry-over from other donors' samples. Sample: naive CD8+ T cells from PBMCs. V gene TRBV5-1 combines with J gene TRBJ2-2; D remains ambiguous. The DNA of the CDR3 is TGCGCCAGCAGCTTGGAAGTCTACCCGAACACCGGGGAGCTGTTTTTT. It translates to CASSLEVYPNTGELFF.